These T cell receptor beta chains were read from a single sample in a study of T and B cells in COVID-19 patients. TCRdb fed the multiplex PCR reads into MiXCR, producing one record per CDR3 protein. The table shows roughly 7,400 distinct CDR3 sequences, with under 30% occurring only once. The sample taken for sequencing was blood. The receptors were sampled from a human donor with active COVID-19. The CDR3 runs from the conserved cysteine through the conserved F or W. Each record gives: V gene, CDR3 length, J gene, clone size, D gene, CDR3 protein, CDR3 DNA. D genes are given only for firm matches. Expanded clones get a size class; other rows say once, few or many, or leave the size out.

v_gene: TRBV2; len: 13; j_gene: TRBJ2-5; abundance: .; d_gene: TRBD1; CDR3aa: CASSRQGQETQYF; CDR3nt: TGTGCCAGCAGTAGACAGGGCCAAGAGACCCAGTACTTC
v_gene: TRBV6-2/TRBV6-3; len: 15; j_gene: TRBJ1-1; abundance: few; d_gene: .; CDR3aa: CASTLGGGPNTEAFF; CDR3nt: TGTGCCAGCACTCTAGGGGGTGGCCCGAACACTGAAGCTTTCTTT
v_gene: TRBV11-3; len: 15; j_gene: TRBJ2-7; abundance: medium-sized; d_gene: .; CDR3aa: CASSPGRGERYEQYF; CDR3nt: TGTGCCAGCAGCCCAGGACGGGGTGAGAGGTACGAGCAGTACTTC
v_gene: TRBV11-1; len: 16; j_gene: TRBJ2-5; abundance: .; d_gene: .; CDR3aa: CASSLDPLTRVETQYF; CDR3nt: TGTGCCAGCAGCTTAGATCCCCTGACTAGAGTAGAGACCCAGTACTTC
v_gene: TRBV21-1; len: 16; j_gene: TRBJ2-2; abundance: .; d_gene: .; CDR3aa: CASSNLVDKYTGELFF; CDR3nt: TGTGCCAGCAGCAATCTGGTGGATAAGTATACCGGGGAGCTGTTTTTT
v_gene: TRBV11-3; len: 14; j_gene: TRBJ2-7; abundance: .; d_gene: TRBD2; CDR3aa: CASSTSGRASEQYF; CDR3nt: TGTGCCAGCAGCACTAGCGGGAGGGCCTCCGAGCAGTACTTC
v_gene: TRBV20-1; len: 14; j_gene: TRBJ2-1; abundance: .; d_gene: TRBD2; CDR3aa: CSALGLAGVNEQFF; CDR3nt: TGCAGTGCCCTCGGACTAGCGGGAGTAAATGAGCAGTTCTTC
v_gene: TRBV19; len: 16; j_gene: TRBJ2-6; abundance: medium-sized; d_gene: TRBD2; CDR3aa: CASSTGRDSGANVLTF; CDR3nt: TGTGCCAGTAGTACCGGGAGGGACTCTGGGGCCAACGTCCTGACTTTC
v_gene: TRBV21-1; len: 15; j_gene: TRBJ2-7; abundance: few; d_gene: .; CDR3aa: CASSPNLGHLYEQYF; CDR3nt: TGTGCCAGCAGCCCGAACTTAGGACACCTCTACGAGCAGTACTTC
v_gene: TRBV20-1; len: 19; j_gene: TRBJ2-1; abundance: .; d_gene: TRBD2; CDR3aa: CSARIAPAKAGGSYNEQFF; CDR3nt: TGCAGTGCTAGAATCGCCCCAGCGAAAGCGGGAGGGAGCTACAATGAGCAGTTCTTC
v_gene: TRBV11-3; len: 13; j_gene: TRBJ2-7; abundance: .; d_gene: .; CDR3aa: CASSSRIGYEQYF; CDR3nt: TGTGCCAGCAGCTCGAGGATCGGCTACGAGCAGTACTTC
v_gene: TRBV6-5; len: 17; j_gene: TRBJ1-4; abundance: .; d_gene: .; CDR3aa: CASISGQRGIRGEKLFF; CDR3nt: TGTGCCAGCATATCTGGACAGCGAGGGATAAGGGGTGAAAAACTGTTTTTT
v_gene: TRBV5-6; len: 13; j_gene: TRBJ2-7; abundance: medium-sized; d_gene: .; CDR3aa: CASSWAGDYEQYF; CDR3nt: TGTGCCAGCAGCTGGGCAGGCGATTACGAGCAGTACTTC
v_gene: TRBV5-1; len: 18; j_gene: TRBJ2-3; abundance: .; d_gene: TRBD2; CDR3aa: CASSARTSGRVTTDTQYF; CDR3nt: TGCGCCAGCAGCGCCCGGACTAGCGGGAGGGTCACAACAGATACGCAGTATTTT
v_gene: TRBV4-3; len: 17; j_gene: TRBJ2-7; abundance: .; d_gene: .; CDR3aa: CASSQDMWGSLGYEQYF; CDR3nt: TGCGCCAGCAGCCAAGACATGTGGGGGTCCTTGGGGTACGAGCAGTACTTC
v_gene: TRBV11-3; len: 16; j_gene: TRBJ2-3; abundance: .; d_gene: TRBD2; CDR3aa: CASSVGLAGGPDTQYF; CDR3nt: TGTGCCAGCAGCGTTGGACTAGCGGGAGGGCCAGATACGCAGTATTTT
v_gene: TRBV7-9; len: 14; j_gene: TRBJ1-6; abundance: .; d_gene: .; CDR3aa: CASSLLTVNSPLHF; CDR3nt: TGTGCCAGCAGCCTATTGACAGTTAACTCACCCCTCCACTTT
v_gene: TRBV29-1; len: 18; j_gene: TRBJ1-1; abundance: .; d_gene: TRBD1; CDR3aa: CSVGGDTGTGGSGTEAFF; CDR3nt: TGCAGCGTTGGAGGGGATACCGGGACAGGGGGCTCCGGCACTGAAGCTTTCTTT
v_gene: TRBV19; len: 15; j_gene: TRBJ2-7; abundance: medium-sized; d_gene: .; CDR3aa: CASTLDRAGFYEQYF; CDR3nt: TGTGCCAGTACCCTAGACAGGGCGGGATTCTACGAGCAGTACTTC
v_gene: TRBV19; len: 15; j_gene: TRBJ1-2; abundance: medium-sized; d_gene: TRBD1; CDR3aa: CASSPGPGGVYGYTF; CDR3nt: TGTGCCAGTAGTCCCGGGCCAGGGGGCGTCTATGGCTACACCTTC
v_gene: TRBV27; len: 16; j_gene: TRBJ2-7; abundance: .; d_gene: TRBD2; CDR3aa: CASGPGTSGRGYEQYF; CDR3nt: TGTGCCAGCGGACCCGGGACTAGCGGGAGGGGTTACGAGCAGTACTTC
v_gene: TRBV12-3/TRBV12-4; len: 13; j_gene: TRBJ1-2; abundance: few; d_gene: .; CDR3aa: CASTLQGNYGYTF; CDR3nt: TGTGCCAGCACCCTACAGGGAAACTATGGCTACACCTTC
v_gene: TRBV6-2/TRBV6-3; len: 14; j_gene: TRBJ2-3; abundance: medium-sized; d_gene: TRBD1; CDR3aa: CASRRTGGTDTQYF; CDR3nt: TGTGCCAGCAGACGGACAGGGGGTACAGATACGCAGTATTTT
v_gene: TRBV11-3; len: 14; j_gene: TRBJ2-7; abundance: medium-sized; d_gene: TRBD1; CDR3aa: CASSSGQSSDEQYF; CDR3nt: TGTGCCAGCAGCTCGGGACAGAGTTCCGACGAGCAGTACTTC
v_gene: TRBV5-1; len: 12; j_gene: TRBJ2-3; abundance: few; d_gene: .; CDR3aa: CASSLNGDTQYF; CDR3nt: TGCGCCAGCAGCTTGAATGGAGATACGCAGTATTTT
v_gene: TRBV6-2/TRBV6-3; len: 11; j_gene: TRBJ2-7; abundance: medium-sized; d_gene: .; CDR3aa: CASGWEYEQYF; CDR3nt: TGTGCCAGCGGTTGGGAGTACGAGCAGTACTTC
v_gene: TRBV7-2; len: 15; j_gene: TRBJ2-3; abundance: .; d_gene: .; CDR3aa: CASSSRQAGINTQYF; CDR3nt: TGTGCCAGCAGCTCGCGACAGGCTGGAATCAACACGCAGTATTTT
v_gene: TRBV7-3; len: 15; j_gene: TRBJ1-1; abundance: few; d_gene: .; CDR3aa: CASSLNSNGRTEAFF; CDR3nt: TGTGCCAGCAGCCTCAACTCGAACGGCCGGACTGAAGCTTTCTTT
v_gene: TRBV5-1; len: 14; j_gene: TRBJ2-6; abundance: few; d_gene: .; CDR3aa: CASSLDPGANVLTF; CDR3nt: TGCGCCAGCTCTTTGGACCCTGGGGCCAACGTCCTGACTTTC
v_gene: TRBV5-4; len: 16; j_gene: TRBJ2-5; abundance: .; d_gene: TRBD2; CDR3aa: CASSSGLAGALETQYF; CDR3nt: TGTGCCAGCAGCTCAGGACTAGCGGGAGCCTTGGAGACCCAGTACTTC
v_gene: TRBV27; len: 15; j_gene: TRBJ1-5; abundance: .; d_gene: .; CDR3aa: CASSLRHNSNQPQHF; CDR3nt: TGTGCCAGCAGTTTACGGCACAATAGCAATCAGCCCCAGCATTTT
v_gene: TRBV12-3/TRBV12-4; len: 15; j_gene: TRBJ1-1; abundance: few; d_gene: TRBD1; CDR3aa: CASTMDRGYASEAFF; CDR3nt: TGTGCCAGCACCATGGACAGGGGGTATGCATCTGAAGCTTTCTTT
v_gene: TRBV7-2; len: 15; j_gene: TRBJ2-5; abundance: .; d_gene: .; CDR3aa: CASSLNRGAQETQYF; CDR3nt: TGTGCCAGCAGCTTAAATCGGGGGGCGCAAGAGACCCAGTACTTC
v_gene: TRBV18; len: 12; j_gene: TRBJ2-3; abundance: medium-sized; d_gene: .; CDR3aa: CASSSYTDTQYF; CDR3nt: TGTGCCAGCTCTTCCTACACAGATACGCAGTATTTT
v_gene: TRBV29-1; len: 15; j_gene: TRBJ2-7; abundance: medium-sized; d_gene: TRBD1; CDR3aa: CSVGDPTGYKHEQYF; CDR3nt: TGCAGCGTTGGGGATCCGACAGGGTATAAGCACGAGCAGTACTTC
v_gene: TRBV30; len: 17; j_gene: TRBJ2-7; abundance: medium-sized; d_gene: .; CDR3aa: CAWSVPRRQTNPYEQYF; CDR3nt: TGTGCCTGGAGTGTACCCAGGAGGCAAACCAACCCCTACGAGCAGTACTTC
v_gene: TRBV19; len: 17; j_gene: TRBJ1-5; abundance: .; d_gene: .; CDR3aa: CASRPGIEGRFNQPQHF; CDR3nt: TGTGCCAGTAGACCCGGGATTGAGGGCCGTTTCAATCAGCCCCAGCATTTT
v_gene: TRBV6-5; len: 13; j_gene: TRBJ1-5; abundance: .; d_gene: .; CDR3aa: CASSVTIDQPQHF; CDR3nt: TGTGCCAGCAGTGTGACAATAGATCAGCCCCAGCATTTT
v_gene: TRBV12-3/TRBV12-4; len: 18; j_gene: TRBJ2-6; abundance: .; d_gene: TRBD1; CDR3aa: CASSPDREQYSGANVLTF; CDR3nt: TGTGCCAGTTCTCCTGACAGGGAACAATACTCTGGGGCCAACGTCCTGACTTTC
v_gene: TRBV27; len: 15; j_gene: TRBJ1-5; abundance: .; d_gene: .; CDR3aa: CASSLGGIRNQPQHF; CDR3nt: TGTGCCAGCAGTTTAGGAGGGATCAGGAATCAGCCCCAGCATTTT
v_gene: TRBV14; len: 14; j_gene: TRBJ1-6; abundance: once; d_gene: TRBD1; CDR3aa: CASSHRGLDSPLHF; CDR3nt: TGTGCCAGCAGCCACAGGGGGCTCGATTCACCCCTCCACTTT
v_gene: TRBV7-9; len: 18; j_gene: TRBJ2-2; abundance: many; d_gene: TRBD2; CDR3aa: CASSLKARLAGRPGELFF; CDR3nt: TGTGCCAGCAGCTTAAAAGCCAGACTAGCGGGACGGCCCGGGGAGCTGTTTTTT
v_gene: TRBV28; len: 14; j_gene: TRBJ2-7; abundance: few; d_gene: .; CDR3aa: CASSFARDICEQYF; CDR3nt: TGTGCCAGCAGTTTCGCCAGGGATATTTGCGAGCAGTACTTC
v_gene: TRBV12-3/TRBV12-4; len: 14; j_gene: TRBJ1-6; abundance: medium-sized; d_gene: .; CDR3aa: CASSFTQGGSPLHF; CDR3nt: TGTGCCAGCAGTTTTACCCAGGGTGGATCACCCCTCCACTTT
v_gene: TRBV7-2; len: 16; j_gene: TRBJ2-6; abundance: few; d_gene: TRBD1; CDR3aa: CASSARTGSGANVLTF; CDR3nt: TGTGCCAGCAGCGCCCGGACAGGGTCTGGGGCCAACGTCCTGACTTTC
v_gene: TRBV19; len: 15; j_gene: TRBJ2-6; abundance: medium-sized; d_gene: .; CDR3aa: CASSIRGAGANVLTF; CDR3nt: TGTGCCAGTAGTATAAGAGGGGCTGGGGCCAACGTCCTGACTTTC
v_gene: TRBV7-2; len: 15; j_gene: TRBJ2-5; abundance: .; d_gene: TRBD1; CDR3aa: CASSVDRGRGETQYF; CDR3nt: TGTGCCAGCAGCGTCGACAGGGGGCGCGGTGAGACCCAGTACTTC
v_gene: TRBV29-1; len: 15; j_gene: TRBJ2-7; abundance: medium-sized; d_gene: .; CDR3aa: CSVIYRDSSSYEQYF; CDR3nt: TGCAGCGTGATCTACCGGGACTCGAGCTCCTACGAGCAGTACTTC
v_gene: TRBV27; len: 19; j_gene: TRBJ2-6; abundance: medium-sized; d_gene: TRBD1; CDR3aa: CASSLTGGQPSSGANVLTF; CDR3nt: TGTGCCAGCAGTTTAACAGGGGGCCAGCCCAGCTCTGGGGCCAACGTCCTGACTTTC
v_gene: TRBV6-6; len: 16; j_gene: TRBJ2-2; abundance: medium-sized; d_gene: .; CDR3aa: CASSSYRVRDTGELFF; CDR3nt: TGTGCCAGCAGTTCATACAGGGTTCGGGACACCGGGGAGCTGTTTTTT
v_gene: TRBV29-1; len: 12; j_gene: TRBJ2-1; abundance: large; d_gene: TRBD2; CDR3aa: CSARTSRNEQFF; CDR3nt: TGCAGCGCTAGGACTAGCAGGAATGAGCAGTTCTTC
v_gene: TRBV29-1; len: 10; j_gene: TRBJ2-1; abundance: large; d_gene: .; CDR3aa: CSVAGAKQFF; CDR3nt: TGCAGCGTGGCCGGGGCGAAGCAGTTCTTC
v_gene: TRBV11-3; len: 12; j_gene: TRBJ1-2; abundance: .; d_gene: .; CDR3aa: CASSPREYGYTF; CDR3nt: TGTGCCAGCAGCCCGAGGGAGTATGGCTACACCTTC
v_gene: TRBV5-1; len: 17; j_gene: TRBJ2-7; abundance: .; d_gene: .; CDR3aa: CASSLGSHGRGDYEQYF; CDR3nt: TGCGCCAGCAGCTTGGGGTCCCACGGACGGGGCGATTACGAGCAGTACTTC
v_gene: TRBV27; len: 15; j_gene: TRBJ2-3; abundance: medium-sized; d_gene: TRBD2; CDR3aa: CASRASGRATDTQYF; CDR3nt: TGTGCCAGCAGGGCCAGCGGGAGGGCTACAGATACGCAGTATTTT